This TCR beta chain was recorded in a study of T cell responses to AZD1222 COVID-19 vaccine. Method: immunoSEQ multiplex PCR; TCRdb's copy keeps in-frame clones and lacks some. This repertoire shows roughly 120,000 clones, over 75% found once; its top ten account for 4% to 5%. Findings of the study overall: Seropositive status at baseline applied to only five to seven AZD1222 recipients.

In the case of this clone: Its antigen is unknown.

This TCR derives from an adult who received the MenACWY meningococcal vaccine as a control. The sample in question was peripheral blood, obtained 28 days after the second dose of the MenACWY control vaccine.

The CDR3 DNA reads as TGTGCCAGCGTATCGGAGGGGGCGAAGTGGGTTAGCACAGATACGCAGTATTTT. The encoded protein is CASVSEGAKWVSTDTQYF. The genes are TRBV28 and TRBJ2-3; D might be TRBD1 (7 bases). The CDR3 runs to 18 residues. The germline V and J ends were trimmed by 8 bases and 0 bases, with 24 bases remaining between them. Germline V gene sequence: CDR1 MDHEN, CDR2 SYDVKM.